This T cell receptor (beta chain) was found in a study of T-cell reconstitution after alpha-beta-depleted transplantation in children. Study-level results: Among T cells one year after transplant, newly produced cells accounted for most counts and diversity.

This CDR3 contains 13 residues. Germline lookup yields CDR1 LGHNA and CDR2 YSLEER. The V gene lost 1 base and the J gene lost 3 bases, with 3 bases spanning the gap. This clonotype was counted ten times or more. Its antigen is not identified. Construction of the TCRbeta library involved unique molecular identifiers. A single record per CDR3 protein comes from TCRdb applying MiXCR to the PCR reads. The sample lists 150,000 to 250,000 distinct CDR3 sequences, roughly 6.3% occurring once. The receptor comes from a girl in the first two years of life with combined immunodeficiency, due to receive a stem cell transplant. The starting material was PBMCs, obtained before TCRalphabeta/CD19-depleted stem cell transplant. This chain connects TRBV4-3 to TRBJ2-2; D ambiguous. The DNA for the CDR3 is TGCGCCAGCAGCCAAGTCCACACCGGGGAGCTGTTTTTT. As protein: CASSQVHTGELFF.